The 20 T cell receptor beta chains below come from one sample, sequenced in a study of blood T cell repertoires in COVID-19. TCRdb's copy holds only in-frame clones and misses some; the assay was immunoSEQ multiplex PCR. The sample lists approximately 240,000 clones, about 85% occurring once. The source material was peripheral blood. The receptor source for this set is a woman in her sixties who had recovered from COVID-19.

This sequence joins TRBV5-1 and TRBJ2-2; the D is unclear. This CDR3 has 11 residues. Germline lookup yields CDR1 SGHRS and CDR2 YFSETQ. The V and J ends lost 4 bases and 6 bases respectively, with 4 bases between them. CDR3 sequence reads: CASSLPGELFF. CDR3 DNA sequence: TGCGCCAGCAGCCTACCCGGGGAGCTGTTTTTT.

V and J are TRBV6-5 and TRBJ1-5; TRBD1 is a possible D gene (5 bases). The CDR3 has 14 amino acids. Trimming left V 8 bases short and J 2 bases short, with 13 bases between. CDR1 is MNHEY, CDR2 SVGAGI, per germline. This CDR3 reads CASDSSGGNQPQHF. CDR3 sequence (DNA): TGTGCCAGCGACAGTTCTGGGGGCAATCAGCCCCAGCATTTT.

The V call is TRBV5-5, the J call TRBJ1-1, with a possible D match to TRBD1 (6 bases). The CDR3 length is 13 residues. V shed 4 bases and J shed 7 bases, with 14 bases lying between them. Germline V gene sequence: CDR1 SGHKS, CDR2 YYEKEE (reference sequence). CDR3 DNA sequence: TGTGCCAGCAGCCTACAGGGTTTAGGTGAAGCTTTCTTT. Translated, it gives CASSLQGLGEAFF. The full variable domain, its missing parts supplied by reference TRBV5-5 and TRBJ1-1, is DAGVTQSPTHLIKTRGQQVTLRCSPISGHKSVSWYQQVLGQGPQFIFQYYEKEERGRGNFPDRFSARQFPNYSSELNVNALLLGDSALYLCASSLQGLGEAFFGQGTRLTVV.

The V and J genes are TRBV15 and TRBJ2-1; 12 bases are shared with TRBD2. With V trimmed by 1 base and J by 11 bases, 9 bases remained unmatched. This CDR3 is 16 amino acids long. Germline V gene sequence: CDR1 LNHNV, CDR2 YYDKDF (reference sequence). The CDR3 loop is CATSRVSGLAGTKQFF. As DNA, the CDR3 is TGTGCCACCAGCAGAGTATCCGGACTAGCGGGGACTAAGCAGTTCTTC.

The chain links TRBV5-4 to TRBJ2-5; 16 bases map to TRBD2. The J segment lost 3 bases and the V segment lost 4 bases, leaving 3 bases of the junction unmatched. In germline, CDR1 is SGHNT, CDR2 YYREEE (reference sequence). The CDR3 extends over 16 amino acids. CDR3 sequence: CASSAGTSGGEETQYF. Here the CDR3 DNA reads TGTGCCAGCAGCGCCGGGACTAGCGGGGGGGAAGAGACCCAGTACTTC. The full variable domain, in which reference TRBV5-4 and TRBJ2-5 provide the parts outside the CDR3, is ETGVTQSPTHLIKTRGQQVTLRCSSQSGHNTVSWYQQALGQGPQFIFQYYREEENGRGNFPPRFSGLQFPNYSSELNVNALELDDSALYLCASSAGTSGGEETQYFGPGTRLLVL.

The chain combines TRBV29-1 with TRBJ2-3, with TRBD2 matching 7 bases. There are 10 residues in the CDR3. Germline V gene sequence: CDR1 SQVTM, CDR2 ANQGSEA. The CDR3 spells CGGGTDTQYF. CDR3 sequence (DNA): TGCGGGGGGGGCACAGATACGCAGTATTTT.

The CDR3: CASSVGGSSTDTQYF. The CDR3 nucleotides are TGTGCCAGCAGCGTAGGAGGGTCAAGCACAGATACGCAGTATTTT. The chain employs TRBV9 and TRBJ2-3; perhaps TRBD2 as D (5 bases). The V and J ends lost 0 bases and 0 bases respectively, with 8 bases between them. CDR3 length equals 15 residues. Looked up from germline, CDR1 is SGDLS and CDR2 is YYNGEE.

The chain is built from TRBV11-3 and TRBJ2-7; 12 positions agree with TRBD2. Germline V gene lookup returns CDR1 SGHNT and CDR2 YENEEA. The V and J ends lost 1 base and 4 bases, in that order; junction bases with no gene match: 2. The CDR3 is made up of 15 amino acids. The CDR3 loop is CASSLASGGGYEQYF. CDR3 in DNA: TGTGCCAGCAGCTTAGCTAGCGGGGGGGGGTACGAGCAGTACTTC.

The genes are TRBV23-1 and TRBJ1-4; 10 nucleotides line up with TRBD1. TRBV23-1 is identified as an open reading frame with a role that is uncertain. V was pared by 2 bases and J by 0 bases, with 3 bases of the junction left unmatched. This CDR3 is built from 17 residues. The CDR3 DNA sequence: TGCGCCAGCAGTCAAACCGGGACAGGGGCAACTAATGAAAAACTGTTTTTT. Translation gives CASSQTGTGATNEKLFF.

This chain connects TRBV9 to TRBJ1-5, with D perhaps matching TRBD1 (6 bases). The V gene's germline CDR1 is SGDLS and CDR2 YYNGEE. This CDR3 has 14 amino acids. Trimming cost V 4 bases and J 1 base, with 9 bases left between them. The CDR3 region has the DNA TGTGCCAGCAGCTCTGACAGGAGCAATCAGCCCCAGCATTTT. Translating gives CASSSDRSNQPQHF. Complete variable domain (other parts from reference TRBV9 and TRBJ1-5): DSGVTQTPKHLITATGQRVTLRCSPRSGDLSVYWYQQSLDQGLQFLIQYYNGEERAKGNILERFSAQQFPDLHSELNLSSLELGDSALYFCASSSDRSNQPQHFGDGTRLSIL.

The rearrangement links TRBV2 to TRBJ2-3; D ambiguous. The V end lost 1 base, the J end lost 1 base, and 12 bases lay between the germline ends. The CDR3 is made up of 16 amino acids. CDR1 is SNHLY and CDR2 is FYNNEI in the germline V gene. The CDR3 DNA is TGTGCCAGCAGTGAAGTCGAGGCCTACCGCACAGATACGCAGTATTTT. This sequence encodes CASSEVEAYRTDTQYF.

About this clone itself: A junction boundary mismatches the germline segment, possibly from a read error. The CDR3 nucleotides read TGTGCCGCCAGGCGGGAGGGACACAATGAGCAGTTCTTC. This sequence encodes CAARREGHNEQFF. V gene TRBV24-1 combines with J gene TRBJ2-1, with TRBD2 identical over 9 bases. The CDR3 contains 13 residues. Germline CDR1 KGHDR, CDR2 SFDVKD.

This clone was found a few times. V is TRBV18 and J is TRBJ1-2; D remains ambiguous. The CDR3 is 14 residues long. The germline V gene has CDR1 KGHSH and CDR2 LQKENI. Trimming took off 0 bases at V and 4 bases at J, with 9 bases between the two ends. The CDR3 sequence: CASSPPEKLYGYTF. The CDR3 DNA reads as TGTGCCAGCTCACCACCTGAGAAACTCTATGGCTACACCTTC.

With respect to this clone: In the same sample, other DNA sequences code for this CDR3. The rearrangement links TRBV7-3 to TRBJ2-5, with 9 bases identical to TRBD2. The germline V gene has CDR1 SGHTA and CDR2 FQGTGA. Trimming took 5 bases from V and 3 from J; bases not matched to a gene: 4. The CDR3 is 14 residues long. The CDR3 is CASSPGLAEETQYF. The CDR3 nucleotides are TGTGCCAGCAGCCCGGGACTAGCAGAAGAGACCCAGTACTTC.

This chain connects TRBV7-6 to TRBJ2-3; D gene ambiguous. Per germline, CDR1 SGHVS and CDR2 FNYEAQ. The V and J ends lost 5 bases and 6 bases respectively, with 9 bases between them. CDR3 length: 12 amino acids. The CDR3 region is CASSPLQDTQYF. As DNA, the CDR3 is TGTGCCAGCAGCCCATTACAGGATACGCAGTATTTT.

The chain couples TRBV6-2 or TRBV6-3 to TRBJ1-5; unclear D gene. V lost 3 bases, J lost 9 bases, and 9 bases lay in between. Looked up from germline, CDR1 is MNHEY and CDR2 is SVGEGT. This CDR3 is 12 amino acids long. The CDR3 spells CASSYGEPPQHF. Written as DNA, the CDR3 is TGTGCCAGCAGTTATGGAGAGCCGCCCCAGCATTTT.

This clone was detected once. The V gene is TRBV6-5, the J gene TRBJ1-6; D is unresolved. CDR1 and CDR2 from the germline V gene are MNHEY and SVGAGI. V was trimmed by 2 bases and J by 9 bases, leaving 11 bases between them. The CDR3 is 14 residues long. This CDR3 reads CASSYPRGTSPLHF. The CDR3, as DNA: TGTGCCAGCAGTTACCCCCGGGGAACTTCACCCCTCCACTTT.

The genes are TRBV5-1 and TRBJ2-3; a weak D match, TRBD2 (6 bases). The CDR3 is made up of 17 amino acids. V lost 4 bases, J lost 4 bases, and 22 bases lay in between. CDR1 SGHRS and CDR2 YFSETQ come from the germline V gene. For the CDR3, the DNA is TGCGCCAGCAGCCTTCGGGACTTGGAGACTATCCCAGATACGCAGTATTTT. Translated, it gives CASSLRDLETIPDTQYF.

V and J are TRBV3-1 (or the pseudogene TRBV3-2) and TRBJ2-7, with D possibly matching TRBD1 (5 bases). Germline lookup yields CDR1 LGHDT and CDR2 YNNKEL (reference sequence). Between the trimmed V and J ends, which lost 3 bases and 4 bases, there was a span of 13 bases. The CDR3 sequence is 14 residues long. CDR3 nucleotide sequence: TGTGCCAGCAGCCATAAGGGGATGATGTACGAGCAGTACTTC. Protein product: CASSHKGMMYEQYF.

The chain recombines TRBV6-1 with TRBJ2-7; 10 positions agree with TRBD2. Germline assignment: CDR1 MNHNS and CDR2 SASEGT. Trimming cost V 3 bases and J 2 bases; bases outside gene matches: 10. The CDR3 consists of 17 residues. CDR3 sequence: CASSDWGGSGGPYEQYF. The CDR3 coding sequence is TGTGCCAGCAGTGACTGGGGCGGTAGCGGGGGGCCCTACGAGCAGTACTTC.